This T cell receptor (beta chain) comes out of a study of beta chain features in type 1 diabetes. All sorted populations exceeded 98% purity. cDNA synthesis used the whole RNA isolate, giving expressed TCRB sequences. The data were produced by immunoSEQ multiplex PCR, yet TCRdb's version contains in-frame clones alone and is incomplete. There are 620,000 or so clones in the sample; less than 20% occur only once, and about 0.086% lies in the top ten. The V gene lost 0 bases and the J gene lost 2 bases, with 7 bases spanning the gap. Germline CDR1 GTSNPN, CDR2 SVGIG (reference sequence). The CDR3 has 13 amino acids. On this clone: The sample holds other DNA sequences that translate to the same CDR3.

The chain is built from TRBV30 and TRBJ1-2; D gene unclear. This receptor was taken from a man between 18 and 35 years old in good health. The sequencing input was naive CD4+ T cells from blood. The CDR3 nucleotides are TGTGCCTGGAGTGTAGCGGGGAACTATGGCTACACCTTC. It yields the protein CAWSVAGNYGYTF.